This TCR beta chain is from a study of blood T cell repertoires in COVID-19. The CDR3 runs to 13 residues. The germline V gene has CDR1 SGHRS and CDR2 YFSETQ. Between the trimmed V and J ends, which lost 0 bases and 2 bases, there was a span of 5 bases. Repertoires were generated with immunoSEQ multiplex PCR, while TCRdb's copy carries only in-frame clones and drops some. There are over 60,000 clones in the sample; roughly 80% occur only once, and around 20% lies in the top ten. The sequence was obtained from a human donor in a cohort sampled during active COVID-19. V gene TRBV5-1 combines with J gene TRBJ1-2; no clear D. Sequencing was performed on peripheral blood. The CDR3 region is CASSLAGNYGYTF. CDR3 DNA: TGCGCCAGCAGCTTGGCGGGGAACTATGGCTACACCTTC. Supplemented by reference TRBV5-1 and TRBJ1-2, the full variable domain reads KAGVTQTPRYLIKTRGQQVTLSCSPISGHRSVSWYQQTPGQGLQFLFEYFSETQRNKGNFPGRFSGRQFSNSRSEMNVSTLELGDSALYLCASSLAGNYGYTFGSGTRLTVV.